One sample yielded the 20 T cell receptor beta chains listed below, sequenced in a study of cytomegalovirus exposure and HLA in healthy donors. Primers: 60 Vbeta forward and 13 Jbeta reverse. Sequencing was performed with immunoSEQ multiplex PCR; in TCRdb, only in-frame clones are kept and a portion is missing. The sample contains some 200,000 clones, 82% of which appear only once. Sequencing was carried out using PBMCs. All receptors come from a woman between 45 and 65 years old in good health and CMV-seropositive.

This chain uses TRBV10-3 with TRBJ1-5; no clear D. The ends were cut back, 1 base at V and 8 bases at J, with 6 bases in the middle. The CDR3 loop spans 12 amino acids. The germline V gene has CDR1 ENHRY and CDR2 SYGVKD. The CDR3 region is CAISEYQEPQHF. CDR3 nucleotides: TGTGCCATCAGTGAGTACCAGGAGCCCCAGCATTTT.

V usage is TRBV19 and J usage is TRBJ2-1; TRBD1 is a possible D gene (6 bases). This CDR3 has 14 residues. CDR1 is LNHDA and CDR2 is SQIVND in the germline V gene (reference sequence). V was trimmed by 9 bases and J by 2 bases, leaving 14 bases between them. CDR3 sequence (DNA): TGTGCCAGCGGACAGATCGGGGCCTACAATGAGCAGTTCTTC. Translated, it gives CASGQIGAYNEQFF.

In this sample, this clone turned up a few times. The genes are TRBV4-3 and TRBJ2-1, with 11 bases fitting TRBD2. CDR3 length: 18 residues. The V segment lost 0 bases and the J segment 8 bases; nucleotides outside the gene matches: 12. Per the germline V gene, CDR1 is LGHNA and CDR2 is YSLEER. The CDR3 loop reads CASSQDPTSGSLVDEQFF. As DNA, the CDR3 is TGCGCCAGCAGCCAAGATCCCACTAGCGGGAGCCTCGTAGATGAGCAGTTCTTC.

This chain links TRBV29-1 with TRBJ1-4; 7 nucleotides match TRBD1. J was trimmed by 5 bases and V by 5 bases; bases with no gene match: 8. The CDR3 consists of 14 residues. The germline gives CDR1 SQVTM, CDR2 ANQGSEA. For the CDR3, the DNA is TGCAGCGTTCGCACCGGGACAGTAAATGAAAAACTGTTTTTT. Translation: CSVRTGTVNEKLFF.

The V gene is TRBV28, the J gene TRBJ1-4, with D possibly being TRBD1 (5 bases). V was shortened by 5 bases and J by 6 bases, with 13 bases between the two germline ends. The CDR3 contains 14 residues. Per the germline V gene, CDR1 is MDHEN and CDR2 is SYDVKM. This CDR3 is CASSMDTGDEKLFF. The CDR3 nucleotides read TGTGCCAGCAGTATGGACACGGGGGATGAAAAACTGTTTTTT.

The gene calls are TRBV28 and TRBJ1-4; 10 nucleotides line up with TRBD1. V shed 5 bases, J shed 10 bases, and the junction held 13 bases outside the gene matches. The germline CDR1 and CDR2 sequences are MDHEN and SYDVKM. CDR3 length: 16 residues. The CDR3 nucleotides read TGTGCCAGCAGTCCCCGCGGGACAGGGGTTTTTGGAAAACTGTTTTTT. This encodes CASSPRGTGVFGKLFF.

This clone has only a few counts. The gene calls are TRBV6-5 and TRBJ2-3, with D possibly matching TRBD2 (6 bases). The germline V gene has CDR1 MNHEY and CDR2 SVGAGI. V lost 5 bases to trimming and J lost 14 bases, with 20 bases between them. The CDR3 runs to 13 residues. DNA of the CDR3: TGTGCCAGCAGTAACCATCCGGGACTGCCCCGGTATTTT. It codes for CASSNHPGLPRYF.

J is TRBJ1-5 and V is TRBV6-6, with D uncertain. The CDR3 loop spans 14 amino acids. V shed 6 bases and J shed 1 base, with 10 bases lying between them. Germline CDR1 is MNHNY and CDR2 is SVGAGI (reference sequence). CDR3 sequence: CASRLGGSNQPQHF. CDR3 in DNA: TGTGCCAGCAGGCTAGGAGGAAGCAATCAGCCCCAGCATTTT.

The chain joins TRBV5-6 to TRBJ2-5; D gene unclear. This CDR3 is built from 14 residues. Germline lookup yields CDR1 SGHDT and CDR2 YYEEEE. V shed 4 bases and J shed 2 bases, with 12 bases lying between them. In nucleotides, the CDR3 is TGTGCCAGCAGCCCCTGGAGCACTCAAGAGACCCAGTACTTC. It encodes CASSPWSTQETQYF.

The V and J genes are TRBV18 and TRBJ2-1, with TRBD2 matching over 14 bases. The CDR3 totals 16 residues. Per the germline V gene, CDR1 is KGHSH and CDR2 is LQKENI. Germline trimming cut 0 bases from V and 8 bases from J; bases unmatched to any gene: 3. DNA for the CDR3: TGTGCCAGCTCACCACCGGGACTAGCGGGAGTCTATGAGCAGTTCTTC. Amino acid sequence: CASSPPGLAGVYEQFF.

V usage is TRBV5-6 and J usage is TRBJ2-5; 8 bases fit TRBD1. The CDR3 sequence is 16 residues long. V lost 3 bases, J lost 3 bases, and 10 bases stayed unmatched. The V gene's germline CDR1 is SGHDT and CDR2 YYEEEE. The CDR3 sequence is CASSSLRDRSKETQYF. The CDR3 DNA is TGTGCCAGCAGCTCCCTCCGGGACAGGTCAAAAGAGACCCAGTACTTC.

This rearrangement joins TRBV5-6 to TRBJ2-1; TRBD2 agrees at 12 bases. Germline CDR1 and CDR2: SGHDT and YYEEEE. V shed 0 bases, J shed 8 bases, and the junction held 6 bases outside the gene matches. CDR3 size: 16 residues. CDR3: CASSLESRLAGDEQFF. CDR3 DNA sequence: TGTGCCAGCAGCTTGGAAAGTAGACTAGCGGGAGATGAGCAGTTCTTC.

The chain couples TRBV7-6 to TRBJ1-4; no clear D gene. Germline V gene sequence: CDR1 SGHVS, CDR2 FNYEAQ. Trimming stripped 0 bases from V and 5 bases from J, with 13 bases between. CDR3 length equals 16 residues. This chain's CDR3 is CASSLAGRTKNEKLFF. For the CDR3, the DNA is TGTGCCAGCAGCTTAGCGGGGAGAACTAAGAATGAAAAACTGTTTTTT.

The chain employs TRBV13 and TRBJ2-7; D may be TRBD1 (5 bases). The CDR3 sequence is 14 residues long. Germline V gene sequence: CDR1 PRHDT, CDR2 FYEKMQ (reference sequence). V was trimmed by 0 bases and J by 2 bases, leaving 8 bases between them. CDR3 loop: CASSLGGVPYEQYF. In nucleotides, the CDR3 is TGTGCCAGCAGCTTAGGAGGGGTACCCTACGAGCAGTACTTC.

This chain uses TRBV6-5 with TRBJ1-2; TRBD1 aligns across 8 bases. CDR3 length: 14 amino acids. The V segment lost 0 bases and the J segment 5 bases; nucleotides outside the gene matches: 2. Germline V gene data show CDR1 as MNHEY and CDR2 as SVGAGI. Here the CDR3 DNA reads TGTGCCAGCAGTTACTCGACAGGGGTGTATGGCTACACCTTC. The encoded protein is CASSYSTGVYGYTF.

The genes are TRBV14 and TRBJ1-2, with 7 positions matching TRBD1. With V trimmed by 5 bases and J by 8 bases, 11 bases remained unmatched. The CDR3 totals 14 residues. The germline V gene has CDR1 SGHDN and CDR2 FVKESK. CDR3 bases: TGTGCCAGCAGCGCGGCTATGACAGGGTACGGCTACACCTTC. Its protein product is CASSAAMTGYGYTF.

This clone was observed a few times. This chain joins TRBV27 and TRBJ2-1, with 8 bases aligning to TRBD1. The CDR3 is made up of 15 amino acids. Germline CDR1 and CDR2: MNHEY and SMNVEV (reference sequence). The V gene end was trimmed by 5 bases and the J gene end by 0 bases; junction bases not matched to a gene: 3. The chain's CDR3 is CASSRTGGSYNEQFF. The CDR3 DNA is TGTGCCAGCAGTCGAACAGGGGGCTCCTACAATGAGCAGTTCTTC.

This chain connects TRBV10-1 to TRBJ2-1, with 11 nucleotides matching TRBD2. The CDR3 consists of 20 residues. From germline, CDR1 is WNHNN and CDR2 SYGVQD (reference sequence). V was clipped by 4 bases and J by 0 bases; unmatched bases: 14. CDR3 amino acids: CASSAVVAGGTPLSYNEQFF. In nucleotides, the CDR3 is TGCGCCAGCAGTGCGGTGGTAGCGGGAGGGACCCCCCTCTCCTACAATGAGCAGTTCTTC.

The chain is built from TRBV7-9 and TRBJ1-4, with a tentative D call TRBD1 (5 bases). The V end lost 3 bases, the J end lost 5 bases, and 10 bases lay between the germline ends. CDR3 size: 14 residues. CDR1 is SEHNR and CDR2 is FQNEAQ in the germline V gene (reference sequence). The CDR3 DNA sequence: TGTGCCAGCAGCTTCTCAGGGTTAAATGAAAAACTGTTTTTT. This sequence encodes CASSFSGLNEKLFF.

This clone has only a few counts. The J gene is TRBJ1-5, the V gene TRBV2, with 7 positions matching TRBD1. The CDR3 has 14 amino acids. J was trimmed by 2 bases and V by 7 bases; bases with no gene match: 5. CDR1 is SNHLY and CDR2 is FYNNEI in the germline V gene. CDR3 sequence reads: CASMPDRGNQPQHF. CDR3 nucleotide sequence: TGTGCCAGCATGCCTGACAGGGGCAATCAGCCCCAGCATTTT.